One sample yielded the 28 T cell receptor beta chains listed below, sequenced in a study of identical twins. TCRdb re-called the 5' RACE reads through MiXCR, storing one row per CDR3 protein. The sample shows some 630,000 distinct CDR3 sequences, about 7.1% of them seen only once. The same specimen was also included in a second study, on yellow fever vaccine responses in identical twins.

Material for sequencing was PBMCs. The source is a woman aged 18-29 years in good health.

This clonotype has ten or more counts. The V gene is TRBV10-3, the J gene TRBJ2-3; unclear D gene. Germline-derived CDR1 and CDR2 are ENHRY and SYGVKD. Deletions cut 10 bases from V and 6 bases from J, with 14 bases between. The CDR3 consists of 12 residues. The CDR3 is CATAPYEDTQYF. CDR3 bases: TGTGCCACGGCCCCATACGAGGATACGCAGTATTTT.

This clonotype has more than one count but fewer than ten. The V call is TRBV18, the J call TRBJ2-5, with D possibly matching TRBD1 (5 bases). The V end lost 2 bases, the J end lost 1 base, and 8 bases lay between the germline ends. CDR1 and CDR2 from the germline V gene are KGHSH and LQKENI. The CDR3 has 14 residues. The CDR3 DNA sequence: TGTGCCAGCTCACCAGGGGCCGTCCAAGAGACCCAGTACTTC. It translates to CASSPGAVQETQYF.

Only a few counts were recorded for this clonotype. This chain joins TRBV5-1 and TRBJ2-1, with D tentatively TRBD2 (5 bases). Trimming took off 4 bases at V and 4 bases at J, with 12 bases between the two ends. This CDR3 contains 14 residues. Germline-derived CDR1 and CDR2 are SGHRS and YFSETQ. The CDR3 region has the DNA TGCGCCAGCAGCCCCGGACTCATTTACAATGAGCAGTTCTTC. Its translation is CASSPGLIYNEQFF. Filled out from reference TRBV5-1 and TRBJ2-1, the complete variable domain reads KAGVTQTPRYLIKTRGQQVTLSCSPISGHRSVSWYQQTPGQGLQFLFEYFSETQRNKGNFPGRFSGRQFSNSRSEMNVSTLELGDSALYLCASSPGLIYNEQFFGPGTRLTVL.

This clonotype occurred many times. The chain uses TRBV6-5 and TRBJ1-2; maybe TRBD1 (5 bases). Per germline, CDR1 MNHEY and CDR2 SVGAGI. V was cut by 0 bases and J by 4 bases, with 12 bases left in between. The CDR3 spans 15 residues. Here the CDR3 DNA reads TGTGCCAGCAGTTACTCGGTCAGGGAGGCCTATGGCTACACCTTC. Its protein product is CASSYSVREAYGYTF.

This clonotype has a handful of counts. The chain employs TRBV5-1 and TRBJ1-6; D ambiguous. CDR3 size: 15 residues. Germline-derived CDR1 and CDR2 are SGHRS and YFSETQ. Trimming cost V 3 bases and J 7 bases, with 14 bases left between them. CDR3 DNA: TGCGCCAGCAGCTCGGACCCCCCGAGGAATTCACCCCTCCACTTT. It codes for CASSSDPPRNSPLHF.

This chain uses TRBV5-1 with TRBJ2-5; D not certain. V was clipped by 4 bases and J by 4 bases, with 17 bases between them. The CDR3 has 15 residues. Per the germline V gene, CDR1 is SGHRS and CDR2 is YFSETQ. Here the CDR3 DNA reads TGCGCCAGCAGCCTGAGCCCATTCAATCGAGAGACCCAGTACTTC. Translation: CASSLSPFNRETQYF.

The V call is TRBV27, the J call TRBJ2-7; D tentatively reads TRBD1 or TRBD2 (5 bases each). V gave up 4 bases and J gave up 7 bases, with 20 bases separating them. The CDR3 sequence is 15 residues long. The germline gives CDR1 MNHEY, CDR2 SMNVEV (reference sequence). The DNA of the CDR3 is TGTGCCAGCAGTTCTATGGACACGGGGTTGGGTGAGCAGTACTTC. The encoded protein is CASSSMDTGLGEQYF.

This clonotype was picked up many times. This rearrangement joins TRBV20-1 to TRBJ2-2; D possibly uses TRBD1 or TRBD2 (5 bases each). The V gene lost 6 bases and the J gene lost 5 bases, with 13 bases spanning the gap. Germline CDR1 DFQATT, CDR2 SNEGSKA (reference sequence). This CDR3 has 13 amino acids. CDR3 loop: CSAAMGETGELFF. The CDR3 DNA sequence: TGCAGTGCGGCTATGGGGGAGACCGGGGAGCTGTTTTTT.

This clonotype was seen ten or more times. The genes are TRBV2 and TRBJ2-1, with 9 bases fitting TRBD2. The J segment lost 2 bases and the V segment lost 8 bases, leaving 25 bases of the junction unmatched. The CDR3 is made up of 21 amino acids. Germline CDR1 and CDR2: SNHLY and FYNNEI. CDR3 nucleotide sequence: TGTGCCAGCCGGGATTACAGTCTTCCTCGGCCCGGGACTAGCCCCTACAATGAGCAGTTCTTC. Translating gives CASRDYSLPRPGTSPYNEQFF.

This clonotype was detected a few times. This chain links TRBV7-9 with TRBJ2-2; a weak D match, TRBD2 (6 bases). This CDR3 region has 15 residues. Trimming stripped 4 bases from V and 4 bases from J, with 13 bases between. Germline V gives CDR1 SEHNR, CDR2 FQNEAQ (reference sequence). CDR3 sequence reads: CASSYSGVGTGELFF. The CDR3 DNA reads TGTGCCAGCAGCTATAGCGGAGTGGGCACCGGGGAGCTGTTTTTT.

In this sample, this clonotype turned up many times. The rearrangement joins TRBV12-3 or TRBV12-4 to TRBJ1-3, with 8 bases identical to TRBD1. Germline trimming cut 6 bases from V and 7 bases from J; bases unmatched to any gene: 8. This CDR3 has 14 amino acids. The CDR3 region is CASRRQGQMNTIYF. In DNA, the CDR3 is TGTGCCAGCAGGCGACAGGGGCAGATGAACACCATATATTTT.

This clonotype was seen only a few times. The chain couples TRBV28 to TRBJ2-2, with D maybe TRBD2 (5 bases). Trimming shortened V by 5 bases and J by 1 base, and 11 bases separated the two germline ends. This CDR3 has 15 amino acids. Germline-derived CDR1 and CDR2 are MDHEN and SYDVKM. The CDR3 region is CASSPMGRNTGELFF. CDR3 DNA: TGTGCCAGCAGTCCCATGGGGAGGAACACCGGGGAGCTGTTTTTT.

The rearrangement uses TRBV5-5 and TRBJ2-7, with TRBD1 as a possible D gene (5 bases). This CDR3 comprises 14 residues. V lost 3 bases, J lost 4 bases, and 14 bases lay in between. Looked up from germline, CDR1 is SGHKS and CDR2 is YYEKEE (reference sequence). The CDR3 DNA is TGTGCCAGCAGCTCCAATCAGGGTTGGTACGAGCAGTACTTC. Its protein is CASSSNQGWYEQYF.

This clonotype was picked up a small number of times. J is TRBJ2-1 and V is TRBV6-5; 10 nucleotides line up with TRBD2. Germline values: CDR1 MNHEY, CDR2 SVGAGI. The CDR3 is 15 amino acids. The V and J ends lost 3 bases and 8 bases, in that order; junction bases with no gene match: 7. CDR3 amino acids: CASSYGTSEIDEQFF. The CDR3 region has the DNA TGTGCCAGCAGTTATGGGACTAGCGAAATCGATGAGCAGTTCTTC.

The V and J genes are TRBV7-9 and TRBJ2-5; unclear D gene. V lost 5 bases to trimming and J lost 2 bases, with 9 bases between them. Germline values: CDR1 SEHNR, CDR2 FQNEAQ (reference sequence). CDR3 length: 13 residues. CDR3 loop: CASSIISQETQYF. Here the CDR3 DNA reads TGTGCCAGCAGCATCATAAGTCAAGAGACCCAGTACTTC.

The V gene is TRBV5-1, the J gene TRBJ1-1, with D tentatively TRBD1 (6 bases). Germline-derived CDR1 and CDR2 are SGHRS and YFSETQ. The CDR3 has 15 amino acids. Trimming removed 5 bases at V and 1 base at J, with 15 bases between. The CDR3 region is CASSRRGGANTEAFF. DNA for the CDR3: TGCGCCAGCAGTAGGAGGGGGGGGGCGAACACTGAAGCTTTCTTT.

This clonotype was counted between two and nine times. The chain recombines TRBV18 with TRBJ1-1; TRBD1 matches at 8 bases. Germline V gene sequence: CDR1 KGHSH, CDR2 LQKENI. Trimming took 3 bases from V and 3 from J; bases not matched to a gene: 6. The CDR3 sequence is 15 residues long. DNA for the CDR3: TGTGCCAGCTCACCGCAACAGGGGGAGTACACTGAAGCTTTCTTT. The encoded protein is CASSPQQGEYTEAFF.

The genes are TRBV7-9 and TRBJ1-1; D gene unclear. The V gene lost 0 bases and the J gene lost 8 bases, with 7 bases spanning the gap. The CDR3 has 12 amino acids. Germline assignment: CDR1 SEHNR and CDR2 FQNEAQ (reference sequence). The CDR3 region is CASSLAMGEAFF. The DNA for the CDR3 is TGTGCCAGCAGCTTAGCGATGGGAGAAGCTTTCTTT. Full variable domain (remainder filled in from reference TRBV7-9 and TRBJ1-1): DTGVSQNPRHKITKRGQNVTFRCDPISEHNRLYWYRQTLGQGPEFLTYFQNEAQLEKSRLLSDRFSAERPKGSFSTLEIQRTEQGDSAMYLCASSLAMGEAFFGQGTRLTVV.

The table lists this clonotype with many counts. The rearrangement joins TRBV2 to TRBJ1-5, with D uncertain. Germline V CDR1 and CDR2: SNHLY, FYNNEI. Trimming removed 0 bases at V and 1 base at J, with 4 bases between. There are 14 residues in the CDR3. The CDR3, as DNA: TGTGCCAGCAGTGAAGCCCTGAGCAATCAGCCCCAGCATTTT. Its translation: CASSEALSNQPQHF.

This clonotype has only a few counts. V usage is TRBV12-3 or TRBV12-4 and J usage is TRBJ1-2, with D unresolved. The CDR3 is made up of 13 amino acids. Trimming pared 6 bases from V and 7 bases from J, leaving 15 bases between. CDR3: CASSPDGRSGYTF. The DNA of the CDR3 is TGTGCCAGCAGCCCGGACGGAAGAAGTGGCTACACCTTC.

This clonotype came up many times. The gene calls are TRBV20-1 and TRBJ2-3, with 13 positions matching TRBD2. The germline V gene has CDR1 DFQATT and CDR2 SNEGSKA (reference sequence). The CDR3 is 14 amino acids. J gave up 8 bases and V 6 bases, and 8 bases lay outside the gene matches. CDR3 sequence reads: CSARTSGRVFTQYF. The CDR3 bases are TGCAGTGCCCGGACTAGCGGGAGAGTTTTTACGCAGTATTTT.

This clonotype was seen a handful of times. The CDR3 is CASSLKTGLVYTF. In nucleotides, the CDR3 is TGTGCCAGCAGCCTCAAGACAGGGTTGGTCTACACCTTC. The rearrangement links TRBV12-3 or TRBV12-4 to TRBJ1-2; TRBD1 agrees at 7 bases. The CDR3 runs to 13 residues. The trim removed 6 bases at V and 10 bases at J, leaving 11 bases unmatched.

The chain is built from TRBV5-1 and TRBJ2-3; the D is unclear. The CDR3 extends over 16 amino acids. Trimming removed 0 bases at V and 2 bases at J, with 13 bases between. Germline assignment: CDR1 SGHRS and CDR2 YFSETQ. DNA for the CDR3: TGCGCCAGCAGCTTGGCCGGGCAGGTACTCACAGATACGCAGTATTTT. As protein: CASSLAGQVLTDTQYF.

This clonotype was seen more than once but under ten times. This chain connects TRBV7-9 to TRBJ2-1; 7 bases line up with TRBD1. Trimming took 5 bases from V and 2 from J; bases not matched to a gene: 6. The CDR3 length is 15 residues. Germline V gene sequence: CDR1 SEHNR, CDR2 FQNEAQ (reference sequence). In DNA form, the CDR3 reads TGTGCCAGCAGCATCGACAGGGTTCCCTACAATGAGCAGTTCTTC. Its translation: CASSIDRVPYNEQFF.

In this sample, this clonotype turned up many times. This CDR3 reads CSAIRDSNQPQHF. The CDR3 bases are TGCAGTGCTATCAGAGATAGCAATCAGCCCCAGCATTTT. The chain employs TRBV20-1 and TRBJ1-5; no clear D gene. This CDR3 region has 13 residues. V lost 4 bases and J 0 bases, leaving 7 bases between the germline ends. The germline gives CDR1 DFQATT, CDR2 SNEGSKA (reference sequence).

The chain carries TRBV2 and TRBJ2-3, with a tentative D call TRBD2 (6 bases). In germline, CDR1 is SNHLY, CDR2 FYNNEI. V shed 7 bases and J shed 6 bases, with 11 bases lying between them. CDR3 length: 12 amino acids. The CDR3 DNA reads TGTGCCAGCATAAGCGGGCCCGATACGCAGTATTTT. Translated, it gives CASISGPDTQYF.

This clonotype was found many times. The chain uses TRBV20-1 and TRBJ2-1, with D perhaps TRBD2 (6 bases). Germline V gene data show CDR1 as DFQATT and CDR2 as SNEGSKA (reference sequence). The ends were cut back, 3 bases at V and 6 bases at J, with 18 bases in the middle. CDR3 length: 15 amino acids. Written as DNA, the CDR3 is TGCAGTGCTAGGGTGGGCCTAGCGACCTCCAATGAGCAGTTCTTC. Translating gives CSARVGLATSNEQFF.

There are many counts of this clonotype. The chain recombines TRBV5-4 with TRBJ1-2; D uncertain. CDR3 length: 15 residues. V lost 2 bases, J lost 6 bases, and 17 bases lay in between. Germline CDR1 is SGHNT and CDR2 is YYREEE (reference sequence). In nucleotides, the CDR3 is TGTGCCAGCAGCTTACCAGGATTTCTTTTGGATGGCTACACCTTC. Protein: CASSLPGFLLDGYTF. Supplemented by reference TRBV5-4 and TRBJ1-2, the full variable domain reads ETGVTQSPTHLIKTRGQQVTLRCSSQSGHNTVSWYQQALGQGPQFIFQYYREEENGRGNFPPRFSGLQFPNYSSELNVNALELDDSALYLCASSLPGFLLDGYTFGSGTRLTVV.